A selection of T cell receptor beta chains follows, all from one sample in a study of T-cell reconstitution after alpha-beta-depleted transplantation in children. TCRdb redid the calling of the PCR reads with MiXCR, one entry per CDR3 protein. The table shows 250,000 to 400,000 distinct CDR3 sequences, with approximately 20% occurring only once. The specimen comprised PBMCs, mostly from graft donor cells, sampled 180 days after TCRalphabeta/CD19-depleted stem cell transplant. The receptor source for this set is a male patient between 10 and 17 years old who had a stem cell transplant for acute lymphoblastic leukemia, so the T cells may come from the graft donor. Each CDR3 is given with its conserved first and last residue. Fields, in order: V gene, D gene, J gene, clone size, CDR3 DNA, CDR3 protein. The D gene is left open where the match is weak. Clone size is given for some rows only: seen once, a few or many times, or a class if the clone is expanded.

v_gene: TRBV15; d_gene: TRBD1; j_gene: TRBJ2-7; abundance: few; CDR3nt: TGTGCCACCAGCAGAGATGTCGGGTGGGACAGGTCCTACGAGCAGTACTTC; CDR3aa: CATSRDVGWDRSYEQYF
v_gene: TRBV27; d_gene: TRBD2; j_gene: TRBJ2-5; abundance: many; CDR3nt: TGTGCCAGCAGTTTTATAGCGGGAGTACGTGGAGAGACCCAGTACTTC; CDR3aa: CASSFIAGVRGETQYF
v_gene: TRBV4-1; d_gene: TRBD2; j_gene: TRBJ2-1; abundance: few; CDR3nt: TGCGCCAGCAGCCTAGTTGGACTAGCGGGAGGGCCTGTAATCTTC; CDR3aa: CASSLVGLAGGPVIF
v_gene: TRBV4-1; d_gene: .; j_gene: TRBJ2-1; abundance: .; CDR3nt: TGCGCCAGCAGCCAAGCATTGGGCGGGAACAATGAGCAGTTCTTC; CDR3aa: CASSQALGGNNEQFF
v_gene: TRBV12-3/TRBV12-4; d_gene: TRBD1; j_gene: TRBJ2-4; abundance: .; CDR3nt: TGTGCCTGCAGTAACAGGGGCTTGGGCAAAAACATTCAGTACTTC; CDR3aa: CACSNRGLGKNIQYF
v_gene: TRBV4-1; d_gene: .; j_gene: TRBJ1-2; abundance: few; CDR3nt: TGCGCCAGCAGCCAATTTGGGTATGGCTACACCTTC; CDR3aa: CASSQFGYGYTF
v_gene: TRBV11-2; d_gene: .; j_gene: TRBJ2-1; abundance: .; CDR3nt: TGTGCCAGCAGCCGGGACTCCTTAGGGCAGTTCTTC; CDR3aa: CASSRDSLGQFF
v_gene: TRBV5-8; d_gene: TRBD2; j_gene: TRBJ2-1; abundance: few; CDR3nt: TGTGCCAGCAGCTTGGGAGCTAGCGGAAATGAGCAGTTCTTC; CDR3aa: CASSLGASGNEQFF
v_gene: TRBV29-1; d_gene: TRBD2; j_gene: TRBJ2-1; abundance: few; CDR3nt: TGCAGCGTTGCCCGACTAGCGGGAGTGGATGAGCAGTTCTTC; CDR3aa: CSVARLAGVDEQFF
v_gene: TRBV6-5; d_gene: .; j_gene: TRBJ2-5; abundance: few; CDR3nt: TGTGCCAGCAGTTACTCGATTGTGGGAGGCGGGAAGACCCAGTACTTC; CDR3aa: CASSYSIVGGGKTQYF
v_gene: TRBV9; d_gene: .; j_gene: TRBJ2-5; abundance: .; CDR3nt: TGTGCCAGCAGCGTAGGAATAAGGGAGACCCAGTACTTC; CDR3aa: CASSVGIRETQYF
v_gene: TRBV20-1; d_gene: .; j_gene: TRBJ2-7; abundance: .; CDR3nt: TGCAGTGCTAGAGATGGGGCGAGGCGGGGAGCCCACTACGAGCAGTACTTC; CDR3aa: CSARDGARRGAHYEQYF
v_gene: TRBV5-6; d_gene: .; j_gene: TRBJ1-2; abundance: .; CDR3nt: TGTGCCAGCAGAAAAGTAAGCAGGAATGGCTACACCTTC; CDR3aa: CASRKVSRNGYTF
v_gene: TRBV7-6; d_gene: TRBD1; j_gene: TRBJ1-1; abundance: few; CDR3nt: TGTGCCAGCAGCTTAGGAAGGGGGCGAGGGGGTGAAGCTTTCTTT; CDR3aa: CASSLGRGRGGEAFF
v_gene: TRBV10-2; d_gene: TRBD1; j_gene: TRBJ2-2; abundance: many; CDR3nt: TGCGCCAGCCGGGACGGCGCAGGGGGGCTGTTTTTT; CDR3aa: CASRDGAGGLFF
v_gene: TRBV20-1; d_gene: TRBD2; j_gene: TRBJ2-3; abundance: .; CDR3nt: TGCAGTGCCAGAACTAGCGGGAGCTCAGATACGCAGTATTTT; CDR3aa: CSARTSGSSDTQYF
v_gene: TRBV29-1; d_gene: TRBD2; j_gene: TRBJ2-7; abundance: .; CDR3nt: TGCAGCGCTAGCGGGAGAGGGTTGGAGCAGTACTTC; CDR3aa: CSASGRGLEQYF
v_gene: TRBV20-1; d_gene: .; j_gene: TRBJ2-3; abundance: .; CDR3nt: TGCAGTGCTCCTCGTCCAGATACGCAGTATTTT; CDR3aa: CSAPRPDTQYF
v_gene: TRBV5-1; d_gene: .; j_gene: TRBJ1-4; abundance: few; CDR3nt: TGCGCCAGCAGCTCCCTTGCAACTAATGAAAAACTGTTTTTT; CDR3aa: CASSSLATNEKLFF
v_gene: TRBV29-1; d_gene: .; j_gene: TRBJ1-2; abundance: .; CDR3nt: TGCAGCGTTGTGCCCAACAACGGCTACACCTTC; CDR3aa: CSVVPNNGYTF
v_gene: TRBV5-1; d_gene: TRBD2; j_gene: TRBJ2-7; abundance: .; CDR3nt: TGCGCCAGCAGCTCGGTAGCCGGACTAGCGGGAGGCGAGCAGTACTTC; CDR3aa: CASSSVAGLAGGEQYF
v_gene: TRBV5-6; d_gene: .; j_gene: TRBJ2-5; abundance: .; CDR3nt: TGTGCCAGCAGCTTGGTGGGCACAGGGAGGCAAGAGACCCAGTACTTC; CDR3aa: CASSLVGTGRQETQYF
v_gene: TRBV7-9; d_gene: .; j_gene: TRBJ2-1; abundance: .; CDR3nt: TGTGCCAACGAAAACGATGGGGGGGCGCGTAATGAGCAGTTCTTC; CDR3aa: CANENDGGARNEQFF
v_gene: TRBV7-6; d_gene: .; j_gene: TRBJ2-5; abundance: few; CDR3nt: TGTGCCAGCAGCCGCCGAGGACTCCGAGAGACCCAGTACTTC; CDR3aa: CASSRRGLRETQYF
v_gene: TRBV4-1; d_gene: .; j_gene: TRBJ2-1; abundance: few; CDR3nt: TGCGCCAGCAGCCAAGACAATGGGGTGAGAAATGAGCAGTTCTTC; CDR3aa: CASSQDNGVRNEQFF
v_gene: TRBV11-3; d_gene: TRBD2; j_gene: TRBJ2-3; abundance: .; CDR3nt: TGTGCCAGCAGCCTACAGCTCGGACTAGCGGGAGGGCACCGAGATACGCAGTATTTT; CDR3aa: CASSLQLGLAGGHRDTQYF
v_gene: TRBV10-3; d_gene: .; j_gene: TRBJ2-1; abundance: many; CDR3nt: TGTGCCATCAGTGAGGGCCCCGGACGTACTACATACAATGAGCAGTTCTTC; CDR3aa: CAISEGPGRTTYNEQFF
v_gene: TRBV12-3/TRBV12-4; d_gene: TRBD1; j_gene: TRBJ2-7; abundance: few; CDR3nt: TGTGCCAGCAGTCCCTGGACAGGGTTGACCTACGAGCAGTACTTC; CDR3aa: CASSPWTGLTYEQYF
v_gene: TRBV12-3/TRBV12-4; d_gene: .; j_gene: TRBJ1-5; abundance: many; CDR3nt: TGTGCCAGCAGTTTTGCCCGTCGTGGACAGCCCCAGCATTTT; CDR3aa: CASSFARRGQPQHF
v_gene: TRBV12-3/TRBV12-4; d_gene: TRBD1; j_gene: TRBJ2-5; abundance: many; CDR3nt: TGTGCCAGCAGTCTACAGACAGGGCTAGAGACCCAGTACTTC; CDR3aa: CASSLQTGLETQYF
v_gene: TRBV4-2; d_gene: TRBD2; j_gene: TRBJ2-3; abundance: .; CDR3nt: TGTGCCAGCAGCCGCCGGGAGGGCACAGATACGCAGTATTTT; CDR3aa: CASSRREGTDTQYF
v_gene: TRBV11-3; d_gene: .; j_gene: TRBJ2-1; abundance: .; CDR3nt: TGTGCCAGCAGCAGTAAGGGTACGAGGGGGTCCTACAATGAGCAGTTCTTC; CDR3aa: CASSSKGTRGSYNEQFF
v_gene: TRBV6-5; d_gene: .; j_gene: TRBJ1-5; abundance: .; CDR3nt: TGTGCCAGCAGTTACTCGTCAGGAGGCAATCAGCCCCAGCATTTT; CDR3aa: CASSYSSGGNQPQHF
v_gene: TRBV5-1; d_gene: .; j_gene: TRBJ2-2; abundance: .; CDR3nt: TGCGCCAGCAGGAAAGGGACCACCGGGGAGCTGTTTTTT; CDR3aa: CASRKGTTGELFF
v_gene: TRBV5-1; d_gene: TRBD1; j_gene: TRBJ2-3; abundance: .; CDR3nt: TGCGCCAGCCCTGCCAGGGGGCGGCACACAGATACGCAGTATTTT; CDR3aa: CASPARGRHTDTQYF
v_gene: TRBV5-1; d_gene: TRBD2; j_gene: TRBJ2-7; abundance: .; CDR3nt: TGCGCCAGCAGCTTCAACCAGCGGGGACTAGCGGAGAGCTCCTACGAGCAGTACTTC; CDR3aa: CASSFNQRGLAESSYEQYF
v_gene: TRBV7-8; d_gene: TRBD1; j_gene: TRBJ2-3; abundance: .; CDR3nt: TGTGCCAGCAGCGCCCGGGACAGACCCACAGATACGCAGTATTTT; CDR3aa: CASSARDRPTDTQYF
v_gene: TRBV5-1; d_gene: TRBD1; j_gene: TRBJ1-2; abundance: .; CDR3nt: TGCGCCAGCAGTCAGGACAGGGGCTATGGCTACACCTTC; CDR3aa: CASSQDRGYGYTF
v_gene: TRBV7-2; d_gene: .; j_gene: TRBJ2-7; abundance: many; CDR3nt: TGTGCCAGCAACCTCCGGGACCATTACGAGCAGTACTTC; CDR3aa: CASNLRDHYEQYF
v_gene: TRBV6-7; d_gene: TRBD1; j_gene: TRBJ1-1; abundance: few; CDR3nt: TGTGCCAGCAGTTTCCGACGGCAGGGGGGGAGAGGGTGCTCCACTGAAGCTTTCTTT; CDR3aa: CASSFRRQGGRGCSTEAFF
v_gene: TRBV20-1; d_gene: .; j_gene: TRBJ2-3; abundance: few; CDR3nt: TGCAGTGCTAGAAAGAGGGGGAGGGCCCCCACAGATACGCAGTATTTT; CDR3aa: CSARKRGRAPTDTQYF
v_gene: TRBV3-1; d_gene: .; j_gene: TRBJ1-5; abundance: .; CDR3nt: TGTGCCAGCAGCCAAGGCAGGGTAGAGCCCCAGCATTTT; CDR3aa: CASSQGRVEPQHF
v_gene: TRBV15; d_gene: .; j_gene: TRBJ2-1; abundance: .; CDR3nt: TGTGCCACCAGCAGAGATGGGGGGGGCTGGAATGAGCAGTTCTTC; CDR3aa: CATSRDGGGWNEQFF
v_gene: TRBV3-1; d_gene: TRBD2; j_gene: TRBJ2-3; abundance: .; CDR3nt: TGTGCCAGCAGCCAGGGGACTAGAGGTGTCCACACAGATACGCAGTATTTT; CDR3aa: CASSQGTRGVHTDTQYF
v_gene: TRBV7-3; d_gene: TRBD2; j_gene: TRBJ2-1; abundance: .; CDR3nt: TGTGCCAGCAGCTTAACGGGCGGACTAGCGGGAGCTGTTGAGCAGTTCTTC; CDR3aa: CASSLTGGLAGAVEQFF
v_gene: TRBV7-2; d_gene: .; j_gene: TRBJ2-1; abundance: many; CDR3nt: TGTGCCAGCAGCTTAGCCCAGTACAATGAGCAGTTCTTC; CDR3aa: CASSLAQYNEQFF
v_gene: TRBV12-3/TRBV12-4; d_gene: TRBD2; j_gene: TRBJ2-7; abundance: .; CDR3nt: TGTGCCAGCAGTTCCTTTGGGAGGGGCGGATTCTACGAGCAGTACTTC; CDR3aa: CASSSFGRGGFYEQYF
v_gene: TRBV12-3/TRBV12-4; d_gene: .; j_gene: TRBJ2-3; abundance: .; CDR3nt: TGTGCCAGCAGTTTTATTTGGTCTCTCATCACAGATACGCAGTATTTT; CDR3aa: CASSFIWSLITDTQYF
v_gene: TRBV20-1; d_gene: .; j_gene: TRBJ2-3; abundance: many; CDR3nt: TGCAGTGCTAGAGATCTGGGGGCGGATACGCAGTATTTT; CDR3aa: CSARDLGADTQYF
v_gene: TRBV5-5; d_gene: TRBD1; j_gene: TRBJ1-2; abundance: many; CDR3nt: TGTGCCAGCAGCTATACGACAGGGCCGGGCTATGGCTACACCTTC; CDR3aa: CASSYTTGPGYGYTF
v_gene: TRBV7-2; d_gene: TRBD2; j_gene: TRBJ2-4; abundance: once; CDR3nt: TGTGCCAGCAGCCTAACGACGGGACTAGCGGCCAAAAACATTCAGTACTTC; CDR3aa: CASSLTTGLAAKNIQYF
v_gene: TRBV3-1; d_gene: TRBD1; j_gene: TRBJ1-1; abundance: few; CDR3nt: TGTGCCAGCAGCCAAGTCGACAGGGAGGGTGAAGCTTTCTTT; CDR3aa: CASSQVDREGEAFF
v_gene: TRBV19; d_gene: .; j_gene: TRBJ1-1; abundance: .; CDR3nt: TGTGCCAGTAGTATAGTTCCGGGGAACACTGAAGCTTTCTTT; CDR3aa: CASSIVPGNTEAFF
v_gene: TRBV28; d_gene: TRBD1; j_gene: TRBJ1-1; abundance: few; CDR3nt: TGTGCCAGCAGGGTGGGACAGGGTAGGGCTGAAGCTTTCTTT; CDR3aa: CASRVGQGRAEAFF
v_gene: TRBV7-9; d_gene: .; j_gene: TRBJ2-7; abundance: few; CDR3nt: TGTGCCAGCAGCTGGGACATCCTTCTCTACGAGCAGTACTTC; CDR3aa: CASSWDILLYEQYF